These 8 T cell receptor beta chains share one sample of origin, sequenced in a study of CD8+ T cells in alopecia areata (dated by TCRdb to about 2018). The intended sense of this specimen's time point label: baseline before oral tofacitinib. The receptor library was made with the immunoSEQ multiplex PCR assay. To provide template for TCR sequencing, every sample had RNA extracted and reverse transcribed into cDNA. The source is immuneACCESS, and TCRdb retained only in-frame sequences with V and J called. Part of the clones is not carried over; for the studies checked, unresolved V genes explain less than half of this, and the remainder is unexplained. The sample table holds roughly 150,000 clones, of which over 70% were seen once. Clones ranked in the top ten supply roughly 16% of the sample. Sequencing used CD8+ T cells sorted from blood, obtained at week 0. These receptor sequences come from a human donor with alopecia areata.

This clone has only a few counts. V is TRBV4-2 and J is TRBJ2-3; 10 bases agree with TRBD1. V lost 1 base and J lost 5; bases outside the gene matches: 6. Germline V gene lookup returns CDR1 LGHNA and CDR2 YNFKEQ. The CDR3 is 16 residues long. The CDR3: CASSQGIWDRGDTQYF. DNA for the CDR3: TGTGCCAGCAGCCAAGGTATCTGGGACAGGGGAGATACGCAGTATTTT.

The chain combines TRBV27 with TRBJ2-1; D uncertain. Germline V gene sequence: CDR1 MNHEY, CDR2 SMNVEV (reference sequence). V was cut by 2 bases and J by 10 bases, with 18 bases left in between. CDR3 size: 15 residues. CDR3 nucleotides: TGTGCCAGCAGTTTAGCGGCGTCCGGCCGTGGGGAGCAGTTCTTC. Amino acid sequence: CASSLAASGRGEQFF.

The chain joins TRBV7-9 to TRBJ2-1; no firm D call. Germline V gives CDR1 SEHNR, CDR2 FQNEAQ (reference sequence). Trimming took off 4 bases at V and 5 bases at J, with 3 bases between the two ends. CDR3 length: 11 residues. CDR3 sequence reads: CASSSDNEQFF. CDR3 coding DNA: TGTGCCAGCAGCTCGGACAATGAGCAGTTCTTC. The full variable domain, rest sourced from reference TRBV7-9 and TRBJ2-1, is DTGVSQNPRHKITKRGQNVTFRCDPISEHNRLYWYRQTLGQGPEFLTYFQNEAQLEKSRLLSDRFSAERPKGSFSTLEIQRTEQGDSAMYLCASSSDNEQFFGPGTRLTVL.

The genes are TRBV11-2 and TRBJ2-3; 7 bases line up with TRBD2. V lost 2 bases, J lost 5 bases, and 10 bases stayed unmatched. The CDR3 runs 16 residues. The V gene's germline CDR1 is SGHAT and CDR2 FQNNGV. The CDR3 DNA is TGTGCCAGCAGCTTATCTTCGGGGAGGGTGGAAGATACGCAGTATTTT. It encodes CASSLSSGRVEDTQYF.

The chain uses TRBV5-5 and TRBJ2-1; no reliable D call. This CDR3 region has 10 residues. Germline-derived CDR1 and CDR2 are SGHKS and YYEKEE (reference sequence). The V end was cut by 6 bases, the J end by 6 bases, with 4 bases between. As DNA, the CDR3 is TGTGCCAGCACCTTCAATGAGCAGTTCTTC. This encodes CASTFNEQFF.

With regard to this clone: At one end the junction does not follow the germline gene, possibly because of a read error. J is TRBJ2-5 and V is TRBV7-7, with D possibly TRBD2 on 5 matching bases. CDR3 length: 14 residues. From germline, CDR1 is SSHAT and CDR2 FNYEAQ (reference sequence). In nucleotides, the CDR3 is TGTGCTAGCAGCTCGGGGATATCCCAAGCGACCCAGTACTTC. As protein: CASSSGISQATQYF.

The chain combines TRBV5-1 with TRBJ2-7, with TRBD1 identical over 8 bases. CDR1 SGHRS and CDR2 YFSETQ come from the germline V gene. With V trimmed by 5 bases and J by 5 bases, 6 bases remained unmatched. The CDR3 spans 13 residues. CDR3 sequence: CASRADRVNEQYF. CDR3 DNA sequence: TGCGCCAGCAGGGCGGACAGGGTCAACGAGCAGTACTTC.

The CDR3 spells CASREGTAYGYTF. DNA of the CDR3: TGTGCCAGCAGGGAAGGGACAGCCTATGGCTACACCTTC. This chain joins TRBV6-6 and TRBJ1-2, with TRBD1 matching 7 bases. Germline V gene sequence: CDR1 MNHNY, CDR2 SVGAGI (reference sequence). There are 13 residues in the CDR3. V gave up 6 bases and J gave up 4 bases; unmatched junction bases: 5.